The T cell receptor (beta chain) under discussion was sequenced for a study of identical twins. Unmatched junction bases numbered 8, after V lost 6 bases and J lost 3 bases. Germline CDR1 is SQVTM and CDR2 is ANQGSEA. The CDR3 covers 14 residues. With respect to this clonotype: As yet, its antigen is unknown.

TCRdb redid the calling of the 5' RACE reads with MiXCR, one entry per CDR3 protein. The table includes just under 550,000 distinct CDR3 sequences, roughly 15% detected once. Overall study findings and caveats: Weaker excess sharing between twins was seen in beta out-of-frame sequences. Those out-of-frame alpha sequences shared by twins showed an excess of low generation probability. The abundant beta clonotypes from cord blood had fewer insertions, and memory repertoires had none of this.

The data also belong to a second study, concerning yellow fever vaccine responses in identical twins.

Sequencing was performed on CD4+ T cells sorted from blood. The V and J genes are TRBV29-1 and TRBJ2-7; 10 bases fit TRBD2. The receptor was isolated from a woman between 18 and 29 years old in good health. The CDR3 region is CSVAFGTSDYEQYF. In DNA, the CDR3 is TGCAGCGTGGCCTTTGGGACTAGCGACTACGAGCAGTACTTC.